The entry below gives a single T cell receptor beta chain sequence along with its context. As processed by the authors: Estimation of nucleated cell counts was performed using reference gene primer amplification. Produced via immunoSEQ multiplex PCR; TCRdb's table is partial and in-frame only. That table supplies the V and J calls and clone size; D and trimming were determined from the DNA. The table has tens of thousands of clones, 84% seen once. The data belong to a study of blood T cell repertoires in COVID-19. For the study at large: Donors in the United States, Italy and Spain gave samples during acute or convalescent COVID-19. T cells, B-cell-depleted T cells, or PBMCs provided the cDNA or gDNA that served as material.

CDR1 is WSHSY, CDR2 SAAADI, per germline. The CDR3 has 13 residues. The V segment lost 4 bases and the J segment 7 bases; nucleotides outside the gene matches: 3. V gene TRBV10-2 combines with J gene TRBJ2-7; 11 nucleotides agree with TRBD1. The receptor was derived from a human donor in a cohort sampled during active COVID-19. The sequenced sample consisted of peripheral blood. CDR3 sequence: CASSVGQGGEQYF. In DNA form, the CDR3 reads TGCGCCAGCAGTGTGGGACAGGGGGGAGAGCAGTACTTC.